This T cell receptor (beta chain) was found in a study of identical twins. TCRdb independently ran MiXCR on the 5' RACE reads; one entry per CDR3 protein. In the table there are approximately 470,000 distinct CDR3 sequences, more than 13% of which are singletons. The CDR3 totals 16 residues. Looked up from germline, CDR1 is SGHRS and CDR2 is YFSETQ. J lost 2 bases, V lost 1 base, and 5 bases had no gene match. The same sample was also studied in work on yellow fever vaccine responses in identical twins.

This TCR came from a woman younger than 35 in good health. The sequencing sample was made of CD4+ T cells sorted from blood. The chain has TRBV5-1 and TRBJ2-1; 8 bases align to TRBD2. CDR3 loop: CASSLMSGRTYNEQFF. The DNA of the CDR3 is TGCGCCAGCAGCTTGATGAGCGGGAGAACCTACAATGAGCAGTTCTTC.